These 4 T cell receptor beta chains were sequenced from one sample in a study of metastatic and nonmetastatic thyroid tumors. Patients underwent thyroid surgery, and none had received any treatment before it. TCRdb reprocessed the PCR reads using MiXCR. The sample lists about 23,000 clones, 20% occurring once. Sequenced sample: blood. Receptors were obtained from a female donor with papillary thyroid cancer or a benign thyroid nodule (not recorded which). Some clones in this sample may be carry-over from other donors' samples.

As DNA, the CDR3 is TGCAGTGCTAGAGACCCGGACAGGGGGGACTACGAGCAGTACTTC. Translating gives CSARDPDRGDYEQYF. The chain has TRBV20-1 and TRBJ2-7; 10 nucleotides agree with TRBD1. V gave up 0 bases and J gave up 3 bases; unmatched junction bases: 5. CDR1 is DFQATT, CDR2 SNEGSKA, per germline (reference sequence). There are 15 residues in the CDR3.

This clone was seen ten or more times. The chain's CDR3 is CASSWTSEHNEQFF. DNA for the CDR3: TGTGCCAGCAGTTGGACTAGCGAGCACAATGAGCAGTTCTTC. The chain employs TRBV28 and TRBJ2-1; 9 bases line up with TRBD2. CDR1 MDHEN and CDR2 SYDVKM come from the germline V gene. After removal of 4 bases from V and 5 bases from J, the junction contained 3 bases not matched to a gene. The CDR3 loop spans 14 amino acids.

By its share, this clone is medium-sized. The chain joins TRBV6-2 or TRBV6-3 to TRBJ2-7, with 11 bases aligning to TRBD2. CDR3 size: 14 residues. Germline CDR1 and CDR2: MNHEY and SVGEGT. V was clipped by 6 bases and J by 4 bases; unmatched bases: 5. The CDR3 reads CASRALAGVYEQYF. CDR3 DNA: TGTGCCAGCAGAGCACTAGCGGGAGTATACGAGCAGTACTTC.

This clone was detected a few times. This chain links TRBV10-3 with TRBJ2-7; 8 bases fit TRBD2. Germline trimming cut 3 bases from V and 4 bases from J; bases unmatched to any gene: 14. CDR1 and CDR2 (germline): ENHRY, SYGVKD. The CDR3 totals 17 residues. The CDR3 is CAISDLSFSGNGYEQYF. CDR3 nucleotide sequence: TGTGCCATCAGTGACCTTTCCTTTAGCGGGAACGGTTACGAGCAGTACTTC.